The rows below give T cell receptor beta chains drawn from one sample of a study of T cell responses to AZD1222 COVID-19 vaccine. Some clones are missing from TCRdb's copy, which holds only in-frame ones; the method was immunoSEQ multiplex PCR. The sample holds about 210,000 clones, roughly 94% seen once. The source material was peripheral blood, sampled 28 days after the second dose of the MenACWY control vaccine. All receptors come from an adult who received the MenACWY meningococcal vaccine as a control. Each CDR3 is given with its conserved first and last residue. Fields, in order: CDR3 protein, CDR3 DNA, J gene, V gene, CDR3 length, clone size, D gene. The D gene is left open where the match is weak. Part of the rows lack a size; the others show once, few, many or a class for expanded clones.

CASSQEGGRTGLNIQYF TGTGCCAGCAGCCAAGAAGGTGGACGGACAGGGCTCAACATTCAGTACTTC TRBJ2-4 TRBV3-1/TRBV3-2 17 NA TRBD1
CASSLAGGKFSTDTQYF TGTGCCAGCAGCTTAGCGGGGGGGAAATTTAGCACAGATACGCAGTATTTT TRBJ2-3 TRBV11-2 17 NA TRBD2
CASIAGGSGTGELFF TGTGCCAGCATCGCCGGGGGGTCCGGCACCGGGGAGCTGTTTTTT TRBJ2-2 TRBV6-5 15 NA TRBD2
CASSFGQGAQTEAFF TGTGCCAGCAGCTTTGGCCAGGGGGCACAAACTGAAGCTTTCTTT TRBJ1-1 TRBV5-4 15 NA TRBD1
CASSFRDTEAFF TGTGCCAGCAGTTTCCGGGACACTGAAGCTTTCTTT TRBJ1-1 TRBV12-3/TRBV12-4 12 once NA
CASSPEAGGTDTQYF TGTGCCAGCAGCCCGGAAGCGGGAGGCACAGATACGCAGTATTTT TRBJ2-3 TRBV3-1/TRBV3-2 15 NA TRBD2
CASSLRQGGTEAFF TGTGCCAGCAGTTTGAGGCAGGGAGGGACTGAAGCTTTCTTT TRBJ1-1 TRBV27 14 NA NA
CASSLGGQFNNEQFF TGTGCCAGCAGCTTAGGGGGCCAGTTCAACAATGAGCAGTTCTTC TRBJ2-1 TRBV11-2 15 NA NA
CASSPVGRGTGVPYEQYF TGTGCCAGCAGCCCGGTAGGTAGAGGGACAGGGGTCCCCTACGAGCAGTACTTC TRBJ2-7 TRBV11-2 18 NA TRBD1
CASSPGDDNQPQHF TGTGCCAGCAGTCCAGGGGATGACAATCAGCCCCAGCATTTT TRBJ1-5 TRBV28 14 NA NA
CASSHDRRWSYGYTF TGTGCCAGCAGTCATGACCGGAGGTGGTCCTATGGCTACACCTTC TRBJ1-2 TRBV6-5 15 NA NA
CASSLGTADTQYF TGTGCCAGCAGCTTAGGGACTGCAGATACGCAGTATTTT TRBJ2-3 TRBV7-6 13 NA NA
CASGIATNEKLFF TGTGCCAGCGGAATTGCAACTAATGAAAAACTGTTTTTT TRBJ1-4 TRBV6-5 13 NA NA
CASSIHTQGAGYGYTF TGTGCCAGCAGTATCCACACGCAGGGGGCCGGCTATGGCTACACCTTC TRBJ1-2 TRBV28 16 few TRBD1
CASSPVWGTVNTEAFF TGTGCCAGCAGTCCGGTTTGGGGAACAGTGAACACTGAAGCTTTCTTT TRBJ1-1 TRBV28 16 NA NA
CASSLDSNTEAFF TGTGCCAGCAGCTTGGACAGTAACACTGAAGCTTTCTTT TRBJ1-1 TRBV5-4 13 NA NA
CASSLGGASTEAFF TGCGCCAGCAGCTTGGGGGGGGCGAGCACTGAAGCTTTCTTT TRBJ1-1 TRBV5-1 14 NA NA
CASSQDTVGNTIYF TGCGCCAGCAGCCAGGACACCGTTGGAAACACCATATATTTT TRBJ1-3 TRBV5-1 14 NA NA
CATGGGFTGELFF TGTGCTACGGGAGGGGGCTTCACCGGGGAGCTGTTTTTT TRBJ2-2 TRBV5-4 13 NA NA
CASSTSGSTDTQYF TGTGCCAGCAGCACTAGCGGGAGTACCGATACGCAGTATTTT TRBJ2-3 TRBV25-1 14 NA TRBD2
CASSTDWQGAREQYF TGTGCCAGCAGTACCGACTGGCAGGGGGCTCGCGAGCAGTACTTC TRBJ2-7 TRBV5-6 15 NA TRBD1
CASLSGGRDTGELFF TGTGCCAGCCTCTCGGGGGGGAGAGACACCGGGGAGCTGTTTTTT TRBJ2-2 TRBV7-2 15 NA TRBD2
CASRAGVNNEQFF TGCGCCAGCAGGGCAGGGGTTAACAATGAGCAGTTCTTC TRBJ2-1 TRBV5-1 13 NA NA
CSVGGSYEQYF TGCAGCGTTGGTGGCTCCTACGAGCAGTACTTC TRBJ2-7 TRBV29-1 11 NA NA
CASSLKLAGSYEQYF TGTGCCAGCAGTTTGAAACTAGCGGGCTCCTACGAGCAGTACTTC TRBJ2-7 TRBV6-2/TRBV6-3 15 once TRBD2
CASSYEGAGNEQFF TGTGCCAGCAGTTACGAGGGGGCAGGGAATGAGCAGTTCTTC TRBJ2-1 TRBV6-2/TRBV6-3 14 NA TRBD1
CASSFPDSSYEQYF TGTGCCAGCAGCTTCCCGGACAGCTCCTACGAGCAGTACTTC TRBJ2-7 TRBV5-4 14 NA NA
CASSPSNYGYTF TGTGCCAGCAGTCCTAGCAACTATGGCTACACCTTC TRBJ1-2 TRBV28 12 NA NA
CASKWGSDSNQPQHF TGTGCCAGCAAGTGGGGGTCGGATAGCAATCAGCCCCAGCATTTT TRBJ1-5 TRBV28 15 NA NA
CASSLVANQETQYF TGTGCCAGCAGCTTAGTAGCGAACCAAGAGACCCAGTACTTC TRBJ2-5 TRBV7-2 14 NA NA
CASSEYRVTEAFF TGTGCCAGCAGTGAATACAGGGTAACTGAAGCTTTCTTT TRBJ1-1 TRBV25-1 13 NA NA
CASSLASGSGNTIYF TGTGCCAGCAGCTTAGCGTCAGGCTCTGGAAACACCATATATTTT TRBJ1-3 TRBV7-8 15 NA NA
CASSYSGMGTEAFF TGTGCCAGCAGTTATTCAGGGATGGGCACTGAAGCTTTCTTT TRBJ1-1 TRBV6-5 14 NA NA
CSVEVMNSAEAFF TGCAGCGTTGAGGTCATGAACTCCGCTGAAGCTTTCTTT TRBJ1-1 TRBV29-1 13 NA NA
CASQAGTGSYEQYF TGTGCCAGCCAAGCGGGGACAGGGTCCTACGAGCAGTACTTC TRBJ2-7 TRBV19 14 NA TRBD1
CASSSDTPYNEQFF TGTGCCAGCAGTTCCGACACTCCCTACAATGAGCAGTTCTTC TRBJ2-1 TRBV6-5 14 NA NA
CASSLLAGTTDTQYF TGTGCCAGCAGTTTACTAGCGGGAACCACAGATACGCAGTATTTT TRBJ2-3 TRBV6-5 15 NA TRBD2
CASSPRDAGGDEQFF TGTGCCAGCAGCCCCCGCGACGCGGGGGGAGATGAGCAGTTCTTC TRBJ2-1 TRBV7-9 15 NA TRBD2
CASSQAGGVNTGELFF TGTGCCAGCAGCCAAGCTGGCGGAGTCAACACCGGGGAGCTGTTTTTT TRBJ2-2 TRBV4-2 16 NA NA
CATSSSGALSEQYF TGTGCCACCAGCAGTAGCGGAGCCCTGTCTGAGCAGTACTTC TRBJ2-7 TRBV15 14 NA NA
CATSDLWDRETYF TGTGCCACCAGTGACCTGTGGGACAGGGAAACGTACTTC TRBJ2-7 TRBV24-1 13 NA TRBD1
CASMETGGITGELFF TGTGCCAGTATGGAGACAGGGGGTATCACCGGGGAGCTGTTTTTT TRBJ2-2 TRBV19 15 NA TRBD1
CASSSREITSGNTIYF TGCGCCAGCAGCTCTCGGGAAATAACCTCTGGAAACACCATATATTTT TRBJ1-3 TRBV5-1 16 NA NA
CASSVEWQPGNTIYF TGTGCCAGCAGCGTAGAGTGGCAGCCTGGAAACACCATATATTTT TRBJ1-3 TRBV9 15 once NA
CASLMEGGGNQPQHF TGTGCCAGCCTAATGGAGGGGGGAGGCAATCAGCCCCAGCATTTT TRBJ1-5 TRBV6-4 15 NA NA
CASSTRTGQALHEQYF TGTGCCAGCAGCACACGAACGGGACAGGCTTTGCACGAGCAGTACTTC TRBJ2-7 TRBV7-8 16 NA TRBD1
CAISEPSSRIGNTIYF TGTGCCATCAGTGAGCCCTCGTCACGGATTGGAAACACCATATATTTT TRBJ1-3 TRBV10-3 16 NA NA
CASSQEAIGGNSYEQYF TGTGCCAGCAGCCAAGAGGCCATCGGCGGGAACTCCTACGAGCAGTACTTC TRBJ2-7 TRBV4-2 17 NA NA
CASSSYGGTYEQYF TGTGCCAGCAGCTCGTACGGGGGCACCTACGAGCAGTACTTC TRBJ2-7 TRBV27 14 NA NA
CASIQDRWGGEQFF TGTGCCAGCATCCAAGACAGGTGGGGAGGTGAGCAGTTCTTC TRBJ2-1 TRBV11-2 14 NA NA
CASSGRTGQGRETQYF TGTGCCAGCAGCGGACGAACAGGACAGGGCCGCGAGACCCAGTACTTC TRBJ2-5 TRBV9 16 NA TRBD1
CSVENGGNTEAFF TGCAGCGTTGAGAATGGTGGTAACACTGAAGCTTTCTTT TRBJ1-1 TRBV29-1 13 NA NA
CASSLAGENYGYTF TGTGCCAGCAGCTTAGCAGGGGAGAACTATGGCTACACCTTC TRBJ1-2 TRBV11-2 14 NA NA
CASSVALAQGDSPLHF TGTGCCAGCAGCGTGGCCTTGGCCCAGGGAGATTCACCCCTCCACTTT TRBJ1-6 TRBV9 16 NA NA